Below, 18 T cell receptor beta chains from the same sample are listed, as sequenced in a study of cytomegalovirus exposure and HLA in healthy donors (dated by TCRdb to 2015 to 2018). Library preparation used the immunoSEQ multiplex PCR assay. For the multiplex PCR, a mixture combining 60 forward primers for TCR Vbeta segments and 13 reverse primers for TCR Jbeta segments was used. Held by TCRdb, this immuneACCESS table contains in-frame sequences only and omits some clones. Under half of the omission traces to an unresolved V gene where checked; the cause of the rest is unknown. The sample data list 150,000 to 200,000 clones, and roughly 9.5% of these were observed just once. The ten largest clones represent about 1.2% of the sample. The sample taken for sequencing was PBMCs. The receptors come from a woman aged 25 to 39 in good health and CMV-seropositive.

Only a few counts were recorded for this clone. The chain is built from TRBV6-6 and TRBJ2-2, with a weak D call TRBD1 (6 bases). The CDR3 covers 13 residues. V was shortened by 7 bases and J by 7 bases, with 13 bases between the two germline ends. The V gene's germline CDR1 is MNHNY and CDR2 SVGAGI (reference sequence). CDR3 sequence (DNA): TGTGCCAGCAAGGGGGTAGTAAACGGGGAGCTGTTTTTT. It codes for CASKGVVNGELFF.

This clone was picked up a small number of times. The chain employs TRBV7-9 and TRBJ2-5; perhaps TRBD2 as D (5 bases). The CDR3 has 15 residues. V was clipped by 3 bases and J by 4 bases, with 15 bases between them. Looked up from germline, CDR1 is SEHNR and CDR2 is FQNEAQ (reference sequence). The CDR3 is CASSLIASKGETQYF. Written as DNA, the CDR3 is TGTGCCAGCAGCTTGATAGCGTCAAAGGGAGAGACCCAGTACTTC.

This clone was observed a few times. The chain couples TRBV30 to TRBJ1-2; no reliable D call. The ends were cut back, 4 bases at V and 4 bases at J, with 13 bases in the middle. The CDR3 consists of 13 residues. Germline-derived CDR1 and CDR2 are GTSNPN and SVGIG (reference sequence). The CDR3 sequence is CAWKFETTYGYTF. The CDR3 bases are TGTGCCTGGAAATTCGAGACTACCTATGGCTACACCTTC. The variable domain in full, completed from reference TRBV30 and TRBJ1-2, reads SQTIHQWPATLVQPVGSPLSLECTVEGTSNPNLYWYRQAAGRGLQLLFYSVGIGQISSEVPQNLSASRPQDRQFILSSKKLLLSDSGFYLCAWKFETTYGYTFGSGTRLTVV.

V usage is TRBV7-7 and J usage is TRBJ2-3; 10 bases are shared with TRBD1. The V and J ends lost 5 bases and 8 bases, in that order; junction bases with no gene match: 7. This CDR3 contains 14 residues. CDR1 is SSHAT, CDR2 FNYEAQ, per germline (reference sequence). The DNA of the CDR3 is TGTGCCAGCAGCCGGGGACAGGGGAGGGGTACGCAGTATTTT. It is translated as CASSRGQGRGTQYF.

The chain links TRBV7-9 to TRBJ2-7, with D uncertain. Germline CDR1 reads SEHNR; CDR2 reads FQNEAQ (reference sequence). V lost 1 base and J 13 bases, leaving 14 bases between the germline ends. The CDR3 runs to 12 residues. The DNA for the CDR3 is TGTGCCAGCAGCTTAGGTCGTGACAAGGCCTACTTC. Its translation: CASSLGRDKAYF. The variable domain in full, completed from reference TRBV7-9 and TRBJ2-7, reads DTGVSQNPRHKITKRGQNVTFRCDPISEHNRLYWYRQTLGQGPEFLTYFQNEAQLEKSRLLSDRFSAERPKGSFSTLEIQRTEQGDSAMYLCASSLGRDKAYFGPGTRLTVT.

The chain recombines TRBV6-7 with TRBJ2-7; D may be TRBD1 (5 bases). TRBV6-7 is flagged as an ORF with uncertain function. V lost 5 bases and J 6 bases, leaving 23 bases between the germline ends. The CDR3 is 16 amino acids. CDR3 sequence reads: CASSPSVDRDRTEQYF. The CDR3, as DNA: TGTGCCAGCAGTCCCTCCGTTGACAGAGATCGTACCGAGCAGTACTTC.

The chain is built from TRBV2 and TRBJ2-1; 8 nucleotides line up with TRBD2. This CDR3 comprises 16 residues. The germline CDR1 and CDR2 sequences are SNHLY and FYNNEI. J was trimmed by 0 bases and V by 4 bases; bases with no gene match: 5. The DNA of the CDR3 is TGTGCCAGCAGTGGACTAGCGTTTAGCTCCTACAATGAGCAGTTCTTC. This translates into CASSGLAFSSYNEQFF. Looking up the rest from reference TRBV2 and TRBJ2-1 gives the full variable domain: EPEVTQTPSHQVTQMGQEVILRCVPISNHLYFYWYRQILGQKVEFLVSFYNNEISEKSEIFDDQFSVERPDGSNFTLKIRSTKLEDSAMYFCASSGLAFSSYNEQFFGPGTRLTVL.

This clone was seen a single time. The DNA of the CDR3 is TGCGCCAGCAGTCCACTGGGACAGGGGGTACACACCGGGGAGCTGTTTTTT. This translates into CASSPLGQGVHTGELFF. The chain combines TRBV23-1 with TRBJ2-2; 11 bases line up with TRBD1. TRBV23-1 carries the ORF label, with uncertain function. Germline trimming cut 4 bases from V and 3 bases from J; bases unmatched to any gene: 7. This CDR3 is 17 amino acids long.

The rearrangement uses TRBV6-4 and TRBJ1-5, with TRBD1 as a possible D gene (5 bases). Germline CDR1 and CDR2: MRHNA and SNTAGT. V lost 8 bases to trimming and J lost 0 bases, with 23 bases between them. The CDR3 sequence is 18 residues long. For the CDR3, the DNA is TGTGCCAGCCCAGCCTTCCTCGGCAGGGTAGATAGCAATCAGCCCCAGCATTTT. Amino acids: CASPAFLGRVDSNQPQHF.

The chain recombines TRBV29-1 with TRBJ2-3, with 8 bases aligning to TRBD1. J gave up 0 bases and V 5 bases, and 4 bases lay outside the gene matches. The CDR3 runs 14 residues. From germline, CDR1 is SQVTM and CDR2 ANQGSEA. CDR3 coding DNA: TGCAGCGTTACAGGGGGGCCTAGCACAGATACGCAGTATTTT. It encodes CSVTGGPSTDTQYF.

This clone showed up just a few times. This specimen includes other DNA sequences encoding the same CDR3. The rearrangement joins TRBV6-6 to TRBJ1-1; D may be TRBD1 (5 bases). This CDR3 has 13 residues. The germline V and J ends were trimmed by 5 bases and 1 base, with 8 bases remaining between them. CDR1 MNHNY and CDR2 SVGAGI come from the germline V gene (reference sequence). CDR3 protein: CASSPRGNTEAFF. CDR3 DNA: TGTGCCAGCAGTCCAAGGGGGAACACTGAAGCTTTCTTT.

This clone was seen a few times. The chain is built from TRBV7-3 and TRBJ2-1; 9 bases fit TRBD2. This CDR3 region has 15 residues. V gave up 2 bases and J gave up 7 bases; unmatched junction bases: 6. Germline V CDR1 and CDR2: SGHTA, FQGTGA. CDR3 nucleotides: TGTGCCAGCAGCTTACTAGCGGGATATGGGAATGAGCAGTTCTTC. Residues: CASSLLAGYGNEQFF.

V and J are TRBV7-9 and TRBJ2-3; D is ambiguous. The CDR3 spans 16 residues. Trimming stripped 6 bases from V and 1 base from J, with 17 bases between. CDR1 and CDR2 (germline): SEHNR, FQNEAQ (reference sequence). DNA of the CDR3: TGTGCCAGCAGACAGAGATCCGGTTACGGCACAGATACGCAGTATTTT. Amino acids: CASRQRSGYGTDTQYF. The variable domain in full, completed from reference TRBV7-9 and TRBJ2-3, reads DTGVSQNPRHKITKRGQNVTFRCDPISEHNRLYWYRQTLGQGPEFLTYFQNEAQLEKSRLLSDRFSAERPKGSFSTLEIQRTEQGDSAMYLCASRQRSGYGTDTQYFGPGTRLTVL.

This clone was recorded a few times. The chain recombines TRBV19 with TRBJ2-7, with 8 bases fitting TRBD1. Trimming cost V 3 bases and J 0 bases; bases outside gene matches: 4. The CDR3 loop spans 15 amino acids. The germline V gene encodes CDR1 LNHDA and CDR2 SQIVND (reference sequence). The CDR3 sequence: CASSISGGGSYEQYF. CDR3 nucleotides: TGTGCCAGTAGTATTTCAGGGGGCGGCTCCTACGAGCAGTACTTC.

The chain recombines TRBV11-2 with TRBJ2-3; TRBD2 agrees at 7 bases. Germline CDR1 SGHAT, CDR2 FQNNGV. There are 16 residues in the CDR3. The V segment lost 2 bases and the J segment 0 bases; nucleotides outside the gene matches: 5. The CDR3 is CASSLSISGSTDTQYF. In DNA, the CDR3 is TGTGCCAGCAGCTTATCGATTAGCGGGAGCACAGATACGCAGTATTTT. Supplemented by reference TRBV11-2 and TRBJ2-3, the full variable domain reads EAGVAQSPRYKIIEKRQSVAFWCNPISGHATLYWYQQILGQGPKLLIQFQNNGVVDDSQLPKDRFSAERLKGVDSTLKIQPAKLEDSAVYLCASSLSISGSTDTQYFGPGTRLTVL.

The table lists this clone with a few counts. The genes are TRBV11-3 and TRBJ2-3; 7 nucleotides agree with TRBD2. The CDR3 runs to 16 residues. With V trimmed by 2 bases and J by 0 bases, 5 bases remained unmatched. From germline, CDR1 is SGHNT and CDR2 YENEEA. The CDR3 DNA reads TGTGCCAGCAGCTTATCTGCGGGAGCGAGCACAGATACGCAGTATTTT. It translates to CASSLSAGASTDTQYF.

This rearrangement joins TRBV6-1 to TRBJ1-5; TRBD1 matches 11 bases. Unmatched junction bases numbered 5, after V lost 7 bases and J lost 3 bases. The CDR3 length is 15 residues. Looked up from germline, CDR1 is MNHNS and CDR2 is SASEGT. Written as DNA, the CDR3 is TGTGCCAGCAATCGGGACAGGGGGAACAATCAGCCCCAGCATTTT. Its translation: CASNRDRGNNQPQHF.

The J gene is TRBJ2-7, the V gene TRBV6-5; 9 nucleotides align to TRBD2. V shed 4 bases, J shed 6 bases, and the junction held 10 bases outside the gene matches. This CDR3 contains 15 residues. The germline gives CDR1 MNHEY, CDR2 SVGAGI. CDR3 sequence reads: CASSFGASGTSEQYF. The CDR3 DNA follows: TGTGCCAGCAGTTTTGGGGCTAGCGGGACCTCCGAGCAGTACTTC.